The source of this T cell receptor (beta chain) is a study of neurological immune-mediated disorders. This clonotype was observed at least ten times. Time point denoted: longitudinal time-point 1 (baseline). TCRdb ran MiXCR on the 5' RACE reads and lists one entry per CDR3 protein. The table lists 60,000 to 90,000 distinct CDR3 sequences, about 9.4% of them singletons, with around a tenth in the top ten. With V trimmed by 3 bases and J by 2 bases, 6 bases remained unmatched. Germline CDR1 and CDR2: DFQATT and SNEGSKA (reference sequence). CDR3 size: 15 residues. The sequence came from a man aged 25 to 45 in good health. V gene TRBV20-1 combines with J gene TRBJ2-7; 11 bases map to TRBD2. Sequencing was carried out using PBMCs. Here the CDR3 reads CSARVGLAETYEQYF. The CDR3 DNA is TGCAGTGCTAGGGTGGGACTAGCGGAAACCTACGAGCAGTACTTC.